This entry lists 10 T cell receptor beta chains sequenced from one sample in a study of CD8 T cells in Susac syndrome. Random hexamers primed reverse transcription of about 0.5 to 1 ug RNA. MiXCR, run by TCRdb on the immunoSEQ multiplex PCR reads, gives a single entry per CDR3 protein. This sample carries a few hundred thousand distinct CDR3 sequences, 94% of them seen once, and the ten largest clones take 0.15%. Specimen: CD4+ T cells from PBMCs. These receptors originate from a human donor with Susac syndrome.

The chain uses TRBV15 and TRBJ1-3; D call uncertain. This CDR3 contains 15 residues. V was shortened by 3 bases and J by 9 bases, with 18 bases between the two germline ends. The V gene's germline CDR1 is LNHNV and CDR2 YYDKDF (reference sequence). The CDR3 DNA sequence: TGTGCCACCAGCAGGGCACCCCCCGAGGTTCCCACCATATATTTT. It codes for CATSRAPPEVPTIYF.

The chain employs TRBV2 and TRBJ1-2; D is unresolved. Germline loops: CDR1 SNHLY, CDR2 FYNNEI. This CDR3 has 14 amino acids. The germline V and J ends were trimmed by 4 bases and 0 bases, with 9 bases remaining between them. CDR3 DNA: TGTGCCAGCAGTGGCTTCGCAGCTAACTATGGCTACACCTTC. Residues: CASSGFAANYGYTF.

The chain employs TRBV4-2 and TRBJ2-3; TRBD2 matches at 8 bases. This CDR3 region has 15 residues. Losses at the gene ends were 4 bases for V and 6 bases for J; bases not matched to a gene: 9. The V gene's germline CDR1 is LGHNA and CDR2 YNFKEQ. The CDR3: CASSLSGGPMDTQYF. CDR3 coding DNA: TGTGCCAGCAGCCTCTCGGGGGGGCCCATGGATACGCAGTATTTT.

The chain carries TRBV2 and TRBJ2-4, with 11 bases aligning to TRBD1. Germline V gene lookup returns CDR1 SNHLY and CDR2 FYNNEI. Trimming took 7 bases from V and 6 from J; bases not matched to a gene: 5. This CDR3 spans 14 amino acids. The CDR3 region is CASNQDRGRNIQYF. CDR3 coding DNA: TGTGCCAGCAACCAGGACAGGGGGCGAAACATTCAGTACTTC.

J is TRBJ2-5 and V is TRBV29-1; D possibly corresponds to TRBD2 (6 bases). V dropped 5 bases and J dropped 5 bases, with 12 bases sitting between them. This CDR3 region has 12 residues. Germline CDR1 reads SQVTM; CDR2 reads ANQGSEA. CDR3 bases: TGCAGCGTTAAGGAGGGGAGCGAGACCCAGTACTTC. Translation gives CSVKEGSETQYF.

This chain connects TRBV20-1 to TRBJ1-5; D not certain. The CDR3 runs to 15 residues. Trimming shortened V by 3 bases and J by 1 base, and 13 bases separated the two germline ends. Germline CDR1 is DFQATT and CDR2 is SNEGSKA (reference sequence). CDR3 loop: CSASGGRRSNQPQHF. CDR3 DNA sequence: TGCAGTGCTAGTGGAGGGCGTAGGAGCAATCAGCCCCAGCATTTT.

This chain links TRBV29-1 with TRBJ1-3, with D possibly matching TRBD1 (6 bases). This CDR3 comprises 13 residues. V dropped 7 bases and J dropped 0 bases, with 10 bases sitting between them. CDR1 and CDR2 (germline): SQVTM, ANQGSEA. The CDR3 region is CSGLRGSGNTIYF. CDR3 sequence (DNA): TGCAGCGGCCTCAGGGGCTCTGGAAACACCATATATTTT.

The CDR3 region has the DNA TGTGCCAGCAGCTTACGCCCAGGGAGTGGGGAGCTGTTTTTT. Translation: CASSLRPGSGELFF. The chain carries TRBV7-3 and TRBJ2-2; either TRBD1 or TRBD2 may fit D (5 bases each). The ends were cut back, 2 bases at V and 8 bases at J, with 12 bases in the middle. The germline V gene has CDR1 SGHTA and CDR2 FQGTGA. The CDR3 runs 14 residues.

This sequence joins TRBV5-1 and TRBJ1-5; maybe TRBD1 (6 bases). V was cut by 4 bases and J by 3 bases, with 14 bases left in between. This CDR3 has 15 amino acids. Germline loops: CDR1 SGHRS, CDR2 YFSETQ. CDR3 nucleotide sequence: TGCGCCAGCAGCCGGGAGGGGGGGAACAATCAGCCCCAGCATTTT. Translated, it gives CASSREGGNNQPQHF.

The chain carries TRBV24-1 and TRBJ1-2; 7 nucleotides agree with TRBD1. CDR3 length: 12 residues. The germline V gene encodes CDR1 KGHDR and CDR2 SFDVKD. After removal of 4 bases from V and 6 bases from J, the junction contained 1 base not matched to a gene. This CDR3 reads CATSDTGDGYTF. Here the CDR3 DNA reads TGTGCCACCAGTGACACAGGGGATGGCTACACCTTC.